The clone carrying this TCR beta chain was detected many times. The antigen is not known. This record belongs to a study of T-cell memory formation after mild COVID-19. Study details: Largely donor-specific sequence clusters came from a couple of donors.

A single record per CDR3 protein comes from TCRdb applying MiXCR to the 5' RACE reads. The sample has about 280,000 distinct CDR3 sequences, roughly 8% seen once. The CDR3 runs 13 residues. Trimming cost V 3 bases and J 1 base, with 6 bases left between them. Whole-study findings and limits: CD4+ contracting clones lay mainly in CM and EM, CD8+ ones in EMRA. The study found balanced CD4/CD8 in clones contracting day 15 to 85 and a CD4+ lean in later expanders. Pre-infection memory held some responding clones, suggesting pre-existing cross-reactive T cells responded.

The receptor's source is a man aged 18 to 30 who had mild COVID-19 (a few samples of this study predate the infection). Cell type and time point are not known. The V gene is TRBV12-3 or TRBV12-4, the J gene TRBJ2-5; D is ambiguous. The source material was PBMCs or a T cell subset sorted from them (not recorded which). CDR3 in DNA: TGTGCCAGCAGTTTTAACCTCCAAGAGACCCAGTACTTC. Its translation: CASSFNLQETQYF.